Presented here are 32 T cell receptor beta chains from one specimen sequenced in a study of graft-versus-host responses after intestinal transplantation. These receptors lack a known antigen. Only in-frame clones appear in the TCRdb table, and some are missing; sequencing was by immunoSEQ multiplex PCR. The sample has fewer than 85,000 clones, roughly 84% seen once. The material sequenced was unstimulated CD4+ T cells sorted from spleen or lymph node cells, taken before transplant. These TCRs come from a human donor who was the organ donor for an intestinal transplant.

V gene TRBV5-3 combines with J gene TRBJ1-5; TRBD1 aligns across 8 bases. TRBV5-3 is marked as an open reading frame, function uncertain. The J segment lost 0 bases and the V segment lost 4 bases, leaving 27 bases of the junction unmatched. The CDR3 runs 23 residues. The CDR3 region is CARSRNAGTGGLSPPNSNQPQHF. The CDR3, as DNA: TGTGCCAGAAGCAGAAACGCCGGGACAGGAGGGCTTTCCCCCCCTAATAGCAATCAGCCCCAGCATTTT.

V is TRBV18 and J is TRBJ2-5; 8 nucleotides match TRBD2. After removal of 4 bases from V and 4 bases from J, the junction contained 8 bases not matched to a gene. Per germline, CDR1 KGHSH and CDR2 LQKENI. The CDR3 consists of 15 residues. The CDR3 here is CASSQNGGESETQYF. CDR3 bases: TGTGCCAGCTCACAGAACGGGGGGGAGTCAGAGACCCAGTACTTC.

The rearrangement links TRBV20-1 to TRBJ2-7; TRBD2 aligns across 7 bases. CDR3 size: 10 residues. Looked up from germline, CDR1 is DFQATT and CDR2 is SNEGSKA (reference sequence). The CDR3 sequence is CTPGGSGQYV. The CDR3 DNA sequence: TGCACCCCGGGAGGATCGGGGCAGTACGTC.

The rearrangement uses TRBV5-6 and TRBJ1-6; a weak D match, TRBD1 (6 bases). The V gene's germline CDR1 is SGHDT and CDR2 YYEEEE. The CDR3 runs 15 residues. Trimming removed 0 bases from V and 8 bases from J, with 12 bases in between. The CDR3 bases are TGTGCCAGCAGCTTGGGCGACAGGACTTATTCACCCCTCCACTTT. Translated, it gives CASSLGDRTYSPLHF.

V and J are TRBV18 and TRBJ2-5, with unresolved D. This CDR3 spans 16 amino acids. Germline V CDR1 and CDR2: KGHSH, LQKENI. V lost 0 bases, J lost 3 bases, and 14 bases lay in between. For the CDR3, the DNA is TGTGCCAGCTCACCACCGCGGAACTCAGAAAAAGAGACCCAGTACTTC. It yields the protein CASSPPRNSEKETQYF.

The rearrangement uses TRBV10-1 and TRBJ1-5, with D hard to call. CDR3 length: 14 residues. Germline V gene lookup returns CDR1 WNHNN and CDR2 SYGVQD (reference sequence). V was shortened by 7 bases and J by 0 bases, with 10 bases between the two germline ends. CDR3 DNA sequence: TGCGCCAGCAACAGTGAATATAGCAATCAGCCCCAGCATTTT. It specifies CASNSEYSNQPQHF.

V gene TRBV5-4 combines with J gene TRBJ2-5; 9 bases are shared with TRBD2. The germline V gene has CDR1 SGHNT and CDR2 YYREEE (reference sequence). The V and J ends lost 4 bases and 5 bases, in that order; junction bases with no gene match: 12. CDR3 length: 16 residues. CDR3 sequence: CASSAALAGGPETQYF. In DNA form, the CDR3 reads TGTGCCAGCAGCGCGGCACTGGCGGGGGGGCCGGAGACCCAGTACTTC.

V and J are TRBV11-2 and TRBJ1-2; the D gene is possibly TRBD1 (6 bases). Germline V gives CDR1 SGHAT, CDR2 FQNNGV. V was clipped by 0 bases and J by 2 bases, with 16 bases between them. The CDR3 has 17 amino acids. The CDR3, as DNA: TGTGCCAGCAGCTTAGATGCAGGGGTCTTCCTAAACTATGGCTACACCTTC. Translation gives CASSLDAGVFLNYGYTF.

The DNA for the CDR3 is TGTGCCAGCAGTGCGACGGCGGATAGCAATCAGCCCCAGCATTTT. Translated: CASSATADSNQPQHF. This chain links TRBV6-5 with TRBJ1-5; D is unclear. Germline CDR1 and CDR2: MNHEY and SVGAGI. The CDR3 totals 15 residues. The V gene lost 5 bases and the J gene lost 0 bases, with 11 bases spanning the gap.

This chain joins TRBV7-9 and TRBJ2-1; D is perhaps TRBD2 (6 bases). V was cut by 5 bases and J by 7 bases, with 21 bases left in between. Germline-derived CDR1 and CDR2 are SEHNR and FQNEAQ (reference sequence). This CDR3 comprises 16 residues. CDR3 region: CASSTWIAGPRNEQFF. CDR3 bases: TGTGCCAGCAGCACCTGGATCGCGGGGCCTAGGAATGAGCAGTTCTTC.

The chain combines TRBV28 with TRBJ2-4; 9 nucleotides match TRBD1. Germline values: CDR1 MDHEN, CDR2 SYDVKM. This CDR3 has 16 residues. With 5 bases clipped from V and 1 base from J, the junction kept 6 bases outside the gene matches. The CDR3 DNA is TGTGCCAGCAGTACGGCGGGGACAGGGGCCAAAAACATTCAGTACTTC. It yields the protein CASSTAGTGAKNIQYF.

The J gene is TRBJ1-6, the V gene TRBV30; D might be TRBD1 (5 bases). V was cut by 2 bases and J by 0 bases, with 11 bases left in between. Germline V gene data show CDR1 as GTSNPN and CDR2 as SVGIG (reference sequence). The CDR3 is 16 amino acids. This CDR3 reads CAWSFGGSSYNSPLHF. The DNA of the CDR3 is TGTGCCTGGAGTTTTGGGGGGAGCTCCTATAATTCACCCCTCCACTTT.

This chain joins TRBV5-1 and TRBJ1-1; D perhaps matches TRBD1 (6 bases). This CDR3 is 14 amino acids long. Deletions cut 4 bases from V and 3 bases from J, with 13 bases between. The germline V gene has CDR1 SGHRS and CDR2 YFSETQ. The CDR3 sequence: CASSEDSLDTEAFF. The CDR3 nucleotides are TGCGCCAGCAGCGAGGACAGCCTTGACACTGAAGCTTTCTTT.

This chain's CDR3 is CASRQGLAGELFF. The DNA of the CDR3 is TGTGCCAGCAGGCAGGGGTTGGCCGGGGAGCTGTTTTTT. The rearrangement links TRBV28 to TRBJ2-2; TRBD1 might be the D (6 bases). This CDR3 region has 13 residues. V was clipped by 6 bases and J by 6 bases, with 11 bases between them. Germline V gene sequence: CDR1 MDHEN, CDR2 SYDVKM.

The CDR3 sequence is CASVEGRGNSPLHF. The CDR3 DNA reads TGTGCCAGCGTGGAGGGACGGGGTAATTCACCCCTCCACTTT. The chain carries TRBV2 and TRBJ1-6; tentatively, D is TRBD1 (5 bases). CDR3 length: 14 residues. Trimming pared 8 bases from V and 6 bases from J, leaving 14 bases between. Germline lookup yields CDR1 SNHLY and CDR2 FYNNEI.

V usage is TRBV2 and J usage is TRBJ1-1; D is ambiguous. The V gene lost 3 bases and the J gene lost 4 bases, with 12 bases spanning the gap. Germline V lookup: CDR1 SNHLY, CDR2 FYNNEI. The CDR3 is 14 residues long. CDR3 coding DNA: TGTGCCAGCAGTGATAGATCGGAGGGCACTGAAGCTTTCTTT. It codes for CASSDRSEGTEAFF.

V gene TRBV5-1 combines with J gene TRBJ1-1; D is ambiguous. V lost 0 bases to trimming and J lost 1 base, with 7 bases between them. Germline assignment: CDR1 SGHRS and CDR2 YFSETQ. This CDR3 region has 14 residues. CDR3 sequence: CASSLASENTEAFF. The CDR3, as DNA: TGCGCCAGCAGCTTGGCGAGTGAGAACACTGAAGCTTTCTTT.

This chain connects TRBV7-6 to TRBJ1-6; D is ambiguous. V lost 5 bases and J lost 5, with 22 bases in between. The CDR3 spans 18 residues. Germline assignment: CDR1 SGHVS and CDR2 FNYEAQ. The CDR3 nucleotides are TGTGCCAGCAGCCAGCGGGCGGGCCCCTCGTCGGATAATTCACCCCTCCACTTT. Residues: CASSQRAGPSSDNSPLHF.

The rearrangement links TRBV5-1 to TRBJ1-4; possibly TRBD1 for D (5 bases). This CDR3 contains 17 residues. Germline V CDR1 and CDR2: SGHRS, YFSETQ. With 4 bases removed from V and 1 base from J, the gap between germline ends came to 17 bases. CDR3 bases: TGCGCCAGCAGCCGGGACGGGGGAGTAGGAACTAATGAAAAACTGTTTTTT. It is translated as CASSRDGGVGTNEKLFF. Filled out from reference TRBV5-1 and TRBJ1-4, the complete variable domain reads KAGVTQTPRYLIKTRGQQVTLSCSPISGHRSVSWYQQTPGQGLQFLFEYFSETQRNKGNFPGRFSGRQFSNSRSEMNVSTLELGDSALYLCASSRDGGVGTNEKLFFGSGTQLSVL.

The chain carries TRBV7-2 and TRBJ2-7; maybe TRBD1 (6 bases). With 3 bases removed from V and 4 bases from J, the gap between germline ends came to 10 bases. This CDR3 comprises 13 residues. The V gene's germline CDR1 is SGHTA and CDR2 FQGNSA. CDR3 bases: TGTGCCAGCAGCTTGCACAGGGTTTACGAGCAGTACGTC. Protein sequence: CASSLHRVYEQYV.

This chain uses TRBV6-5 with TRBJ1-1, with TRBD1 matching 11 bases. V was pared by 4 bases and J by 0 bases, with 1 base of the junction left unmatched. Germline CDR1 is MNHEY and CDR2 is SVGAGI. This CDR3 region has 15 residues. CDR3 DNA sequence: TGTGCCAGCAGTTGGACAGGGGGCATGAACACTGAAGCTTTCTTT. Residues: CASSWTGGMNTEAFF.

The rearrangement uses TRBV6-6 and TRBJ2-2, with D tentatively TRBD1 (5 bases). Trimming took 2 bases from V and 8 from J, leaving 12 bases between them. CDR1 and CDR2 (germline): MNHNY, SVGAGI (reference sequence). This CDR3 comprises 14 residues. CDR3 coding DNA: TGTGCCAGCAGTTACGTCCAGGGCGTGGGGGAGCTGTTTTTT. It yields the protein CASSYVQGVGELFF.

The CDR3 nucleotides read TGCGCCAGCAGCCAAGATCCCCGGGGAGCGGGGGGGCAAACAGATACGCAGTATTTT. Protein product: CASSQDPRGAGGQTDTQYF. This chain connects TRBV4-1 to TRBJ2-3; 10 bases are shared with TRBD2. This CDR3 contains 19 residues. Germline V CDR1 and CDR2: MGHRA, YSYEKL. V shed 0 bases and J 3 bases; nucleotides not matched to a gene: 12.

The chain links TRBV5-1 to TRBJ2-1, with D perhaps TRBD1 (5 bases). CDR1 and CDR2 from the germline V gene are SGHRS and YFSETQ. This CDR3 is built from 16 residues. Trimming removed 0 bases at V and 1 base at J, with 11 bases between. The CDR3 loop reads CASSLEGAISYNEQFF. The CDR3 region has the DNA TGCGCCAGCAGCTTGGAAGGGGCCATATCCTACAATGAGCAGTTCTTC.

This clone was seen a handful of times. This chain links TRBV7-9 with TRBJ1-5; D is uncertain. V gave up 2 bases and J gave up 5 bases, with 4 bases separating them. This CDR3 is 12 amino acids long. Germline V lookup: CDR1 SEHNR, CDR2 FQNEAQ (reference sequence). The CDR3 protein is CASSLRDQPQHF. The CDR3 nucleotides are TGTGCCAGCAGCTTACGAGATCAGCCCCAGCATTTT.

The chain's CDR3 is CASSLGGASYNSPLHF. Written as DNA, the CDR3 is TGTGCCAGCAGCTTAGGGGGGGCCTCCTATAATTCACCCCTCCACTTT. V is TRBV7-3 and J is TRBJ1-6; D might be TRBD1 (6 bases). The V gene lost 2 bases and the J gene lost 0 bases, with 8 bases spanning the gap. The CDR3 covers 16 residues. Germline V CDR1 and CDR2: SGHTA, FQGTGA. Supplemented by reference TRBV7-3 and TRBJ1-6, the full variable domain reads GAGVSQTPSNKVTEKGKYVELRCDPISGHTALYWYRQSLGQGPEFLIYFQGTGAADDSGLPNDRFFAVRPEGSVSTLKIQRTERGDSAVYLCASSLGGASYNSPLHFGNGTRLTVT.

In this sample, this clone turned up a few times. The chain employs TRBV7-9 and TRBJ1-5, with D possibly being TRBD1 (6 bases). CDR1 and CDR2 (germline): SEHNR, FQNEAQ (reference sequence). The CDR3 spans 15 residues. The V end was cut by 5 bases, the J end by 1 base, with 12 bases between. CDR3 protein: CASSPAQGSNQPQHF. The CDR3, as DNA: TGTGCCAGCAGCCCTGCGCAGGGGAGCAATCAGCCCCAGCATTTT.

V is TRBV7-6 and J is TRBJ2-5; the D gene is possibly TRBD1 (6 bases). CDR1 is SGHVS, CDR2 FNYEAQ, per germline. The CDR3 has 16 amino acids. V lost 5 bases, J lost 1 base, and 17 bases lay in between. CDR3 nucleotide sequence: TGTGCCAGCAGCCCAACAATAACAGGGTTCCAAGAGACCCAGTACTTC. This codes for CASSPTITGFQETQYF.

V and J are TRBV6-4 and TRBJ2-3; TRBD2 matches 9 bases. The J segment lost 4 bases and the V segment lost 0 bases, leaving 2 bases of the junction unmatched. This CDR3 contains 15 residues. In germline, CDR1 is MRHNA, CDR2 SNTAGT. The CDR3 region has the DNA TGTGCCAGCAGTGACTCGGCGGGGGGGCCAGATACGCAGTATTTT. The encoded protein is CASSDSAGGPDTQYF.

With regard to this clone: An end of the junction differs from the germline gene, which may be a read error. This chain links TRBV20-1 with TRBJ2-4, with 11 positions matching TRBD2. This CDR3 is built from 11 residues. Per the germline V gene, CDR1 is DFQATT and CDR2 is SNEGSKA (reference sequence). The CDR3 bases are TGCAGTGCTACCACTAGCGGGGGAGGTCACTTC. Its protein product is CSATTSGGGHF.

The chain carries TRBV4-1 and TRBJ1-1; D not resolved. This CDR3 contains 14 residues. Trimming took off 4 bases at V and 2 bases at J, with 11 bases between the two ends. Germline V CDR1 and CDR2: MGHRA, YSYEKL. DNA for the CDR3: TGCGCCAGCAGCCGAGTGGACTTCAACACTGAAGCTTTCTTT. It specifies CASSRVDFNTEAFF.

The chain carries TRBV5-1 and TRBJ1-1; D is unresolved. V dropped 3 bases and J dropped 1 base, with 10 bases sitting between them. CDR3 length: 14 amino acids. The V gene's germline CDR1 is SGHRS and CDR2 YFSETQ. The CDR3 DNA sequence: TGCGCCAGCAGCTCGGTGATCGGGAACACTGAAGCTTTCTTT. Its protein is CASSSVIGNTEAFF. Combining the CDR3 with reference TRBV5-1 and TRBJ1-1 gives the whole variable domain KAGVTQTPRYLIKTRGQQVTLSCSPISGHRSVSWYQQTPGQGLQFLFEYFSETQRNKGNFPGRFSGRQFSNSRSEMNVSTLELGDSALYLCASSSVIGNTEAFFGQGTRLTVV.